Below, 8 T cell receptor delta chains from the same sample are listed, as sequenced in a study of fetal and pediatric gammadelta thymocytes. TCRdb re-called the reads through CATT. Here the sample spans thousands of delta-chain clones, around a quarter being singletons. Sample: non-Vgamma9Vdelta2 gamma-delta T cells from the thymus. Subset described: CD3+gammadeltaTCR+ thymocytes not co-expressing Vgamma9 and Vdelta2. The origin of the receptors is a child who underwent cardiac surgery and was recorded as healthy.

In the case of this clone: A much larger clone lies a single base off, so this may be a read error. This sequence joins TRDV1 and TRDJ1; D call uncertain. Germline V gene data show CDR1 as TSWWSYY and CDR2 as QGS. Trimming left V 2 bases short and J 0 bases short, with 19 bases between. The CDR3 covers 18 residues. The CDR3 is CALGEVTTKNQYTDKLIF. CDR3 nucleotide sequence: TGTGCTCTTGGGGAAGTGACCACGAAAAACCAGTACACCGATAAACTCATCTTT.

The chain combines TRDV1 with TRDJ2; D is possibly TRDD3 (6 bases). Germline CDR1 is TSWWSYY and CDR2 is QGS. CDR3 size: 22 residues. V lost 0 bases and J 6 bases, leaving 32 bases between the germline ends. This chain's CDR3 is CALGELPSSWGYWVFPAAQLFF. The CDR3 nucleotides are TGTGCTCTTGGGGAACTACCCTCCTCTTGGGGTTACTGGGTTTTCCCCGCAGCACAACTCTTCTTT.

In its sample, this clone ranks as medium-sized. This chain joins TRDV1 and TRDJ1, with 8 nucleotides matching TRDD3. J gave up 0 bases and V 0 bases, and 3 bases lay outside the gene matches. Germline CDR1 reads TSWWSYY; CDR2 reads QGS. The CDR3 is 16 amino acids. CDR3 sequence (DNA): TGTGCTCTTGGGGAACTCACTGGGGGGTACACCGATAAACTCATCTTT. This codes for CALGELTGGYTDKLIF.

By sample share, this clone is medium-sized. The V gene is TRAV23/DV6, the J gene TRDJ1, with TRDD3 matching 8 bases. CDR3 length equals 22 residues. In germline, CDR1 is NTAFDY, CDR2 IRPDVSE (reference sequence). The CDR3 sequence is CAGLKGLPILFTGGQYTDKLIF. CDR3 nucleotides: TGTGCTGGGCTTAAAGGCCTTCCCATACTCTTTACTGGGGGTCAGTACACCGATAAACTCATCTTT.

The rearrangement links TRDV2 to TRDJ1, with D perhaps TRDD3 (6 bases). This CDR3 region has 17 residues. Trimming took 0 bases from V and 7 from J, leaving 23 bases between them. In germline, CDR1 is GEAIGNYY, CDR2 EKD. The CDR3 bases are TGTGCCTGTGACACCGAGAGGGAGATACGCGGGGTAGGTAAACTCATCTTT. It specifies CACDTEREIRGVGKLIF.

Concerning this clone: A much larger clone differs by one base, so this may be a read error. This chain uses TRDV1 with TRDJ1; D may be TRDD3 (6 bases). Deletions cut 4 bases from V and 3 bases from J, with 18 bases between. Germline V gene sequence: CDR1 TSWWSYY, CDR2 QGS. This CDR3 comprises 16 residues. The CDR3 DNA is TGTGCTCTTGGGGGGATACTCCGCGCGTACTCCGATAAACTCATCTTT. This encodes CALGGILRAYSDKLIF.

Worth noting for this clone: A read error is possible here, since a much larger clone lies one base away. The rearrangement links TRDV1 to TRDJ1; the D call may be TRDD2 or TRDD3 (5 bases each). CDR3 length: 17 residues. The V and J ends lost 2 bases and 8 bases respectively, with 24 bases between them. CDR1 TSWWSYY and CDR2 QGS come from the germline V gene. The CDR3 DNA follows: TGTGCTCTTGGGGAAGGTTTGGCCTACGGGGAATACCTCAAACTCATCTTT. Its protein is CALGEGLAYGEYLKLIF.

This chain links TRDV2 with TRDJ3; 12 bases align to TRDD3. Looked up from germline, CDR1 is GEAIGNYY and CDR2 is EKD. With V trimmed by 1 base and J by 0 bases, 12 bases remained unmatched. The CDR3 totals 22 residues. This CDR3 reads CACDTLLGDTTSSSWDTRQMFF. DNA of the CDR3: TGTGCCTGTGACACACTACTGGGGGATACAACTTCGAGCTCCTGGGACACCCGACAGATGTTTTTC.